This TCR beta chain was recorded in a study of cytomegalovirus exposure and HLA in healthy donors. General study points: The study put 150 or so TCR beta chains on its list as cytomegalovirus-associated. It was reported that the classifier diagnosed cytomegalovirus status with high specificity and sensitivity in both the original and validation cohorts. As confirmed in vitro, three CMV-associated chains were specific for CMV antigens. Most TCR sequences were seen very rarely across donors, but some public TCRs occurred in many.

With regard to this clone: Antigen: not known.

Produced via immunoSEQ multiplex PCR; TCRdb's table is partial and in-frame only. The data show approximately 39,000 clones, 90% to 95% seen once. This clonotype was obtained from a man between 18 and 35 years old in good health and CMV-seronegative. Input material: PBMCs.

CDR3 bases: TGTGCCAGCAGCACGTTTGTGGTTCCGGCAGATACGCAGTATTTT. Its translation: CASSTFVVPADTQYF. The chain carries TRBV5-5 and TRBJ2-3; D unclear. The V and J ends lost 4 bases and 4 bases respectively, with 16 bases between them. Looked up from germline, CDR1 is SGHKS and CDR2 is YYEKEE (reference sequence). This CDR3 region has 15 residues.